This T cell receptor (beta chain) was sequenced during a study of CD8+ T cells in alopecia areata. About the research overall: In an open-label trial, patients got 5 to 10 mg tofacitinib twice daily. Study conclusions and caveats: Although TCR sharing was seen in mice, sharing across patients was less clear, possibly for HLA-related reasons. Normal scalp showed lower clonality than lesional scalp, especially alopecia totalis/universalis.

Comment on this clone: Its antigen is not identified.

The CDR3 covers 12 residues. Germline V CDR1 and CDR2: SGHRS, YFSETQ. V lost 6 bases, J lost 6 bases, and 11 bases lay in between. RNA extraction and reverse transcription yielded cDNA as sequencing template. Clones were sequenced by immunoSEQ multiplex PCR, and TCRdb holds only the in-frame ones, with some missing. The sample consists of around 160,000 clones, roughly 50% of them appearing once. The investigators collected lesional scalp punch biopsies and peripheral blood from alopecia areata patients. Sequencing was performed on CD4+ T cells sorted from blood. The receptor was derived from a human donor with alopecia areata. The chain employs TRBV5-1 and TRBJ2-3; no reliable D call. The CDR3 region is CASTETRDTQYF. The CDR3 nucleotides read TGCGCCAGCACGGAAACTCGCGATACGCAGTATTTT.